One sample yielded the 22 T cell receptor beta chains listed below, sequenced in a study of OX40 agonist ivuxolimab in advanced cancers. Only in-frame clones appear in the TCRdb table, and some are missing; sequencing was by immunoSEQ multiplex PCR. The sample lists tens of thousands of clones; roughly nine tenths were seen once. The input for sequencing was CD4+ or CD8+ T cells sorted from blood, taken in a trial of the OX40 agonist ivuxolimab. These receptors were taken from an adult with an advanced solid tumor such as melanoma, head and neck, liver or kidney cancer.

The V call is TRBV5-1, the J call TRBJ1-1; no reliable D call. The germline V gene has CDR1 SGHRS and CDR2 YFSETQ. With 2 bases removed from V and 11 bases from J, the gap between germline ends came to 16 bases. The CDR3 totals 13 residues. CDR3 region: CASSFDPLGGAFF. CDR3 in DNA: TGCGCCAGCAGCTTCGACCCTCTGGGTGGGGCTTTCTTT.

The chain combines TRBV6-5 with TRBJ1-6; 7 bases fit TRBD1. Per the germline V gene, CDR1 is MNHEY and CDR2 is SVGAGI. After removal of 5 bases from V and 7 bases from J, the junction contained 8 bases not matched to a gene. This CDR3 spans 15 amino acids. DNA of the CDR3: TGTGCCAGCAGTGTTAACAGGGGTGGGAATTCACCCCTCCACTTT. It specifies CASSVNRGGNSPLHF.

The rearrangement joins TRBV6-1 to TRBJ1-1; D gene ambiguous. The CDR3 has 13 amino acids. The germline V gene encodes CDR1 MNHNS and CDR2 SASEGT. Trimming took off 7 bases at V and 5 bases at J, with 14 bases between the two ends. The CDR3 loop reads CASTREGDTEAFF. CDR3 sequence (DNA): TGTGCCAGCACACGCGAGGGAGATACTGAAGCTTTCTTT.

The rearrangement links TRBV5-4 to TRBJ1-6; 7 nucleotides line up with TRBD1. The J segment lost 9 bases and the V segment lost 0 bases, leaving 3 bases of the junction unmatched. This CDR3 comprises 14 residues. Germline-derived CDR1 and CDR2 are SGHNT and YYREEE (reference sequence). The CDR3 DNA reads TGTGCCAGCAGCTTGGAGGGGGCGGGTTCACCCCTCCACTTT. Translation gives CASSLEGAGSPLHF.

This chain joins TRBV5-1 and TRBJ2-3, with 7 bases aligning to TRBD1. V shed 4 bases, J shed 6 bases, and the junction held 11 bases outside the gene matches. CDR1 is SGHRS, CDR2 YFSETQ, per germline. This CDR3 spans 15 amino acids. The CDR3 DNA reads TGCGCCAGCAGCGTCACAGGGGCGGTATCCGATACGCAGTATTTT. Translated: CASSVTGAVSDTQYF.

This chain connects TRBV6-1 to TRBJ2-7; TRBD1 matches at 8 bases. The CDR3 sequence is 14 residues long. Germline values: CDR1 MNHNS, CDR2 SASEGT. The V segment lost 6 bases and the J segment 4 bases; nucleotides outside the gene matches: 8. Written as DNA, the CDR3 is TGTGCCAGCAGCGCGCCAGGGGGCTTATACGAGCAGTACTTC. It yields the protein CASSAPGGLYEQYF.

The V call is TRBV5-1, the J call TRBJ2-3; D is perhaps TRBD2 (7 bases). Germline V gives CDR1 SGHRS, CDR2 YFSETQ. This CDR3 is 15 amino acids long. V was clipped by 1 base and J by 4 bases, with 13 bases between them. DNA of the CDR3: TGCGCCAGCAGCTTGTTAACGGGGGGCTCAGATACGCAGTATTTT. Translated, it gives CASSLLTGGSDTQYF.

The chain links TRBV6-5 to TRBJ2-3, with 11 bases lining up with TRBD2. Germline lookup yields CDR1 MNHEY and CDR2 SVGAGI. Trimming took 5 bases from V and 3 from J; bases not matched to a gene: 4. CDR3 length equals 15 residues. The CDR3, as DNA: TGTGCCAGCAGTGCGACTAGCGGGAAAACAGATACGCAGTATTTT. Residues: CASSATSGKTDTQYF.

The rearrangement joins TRBV4-1 to TRBJ1-6; 11 bases fit TRBD1. V lost 1 base, J lost 4 bases, and 6 bases stayed unmatched. Per the germline V gene, CDR1 is MGHRA and CDR2 is YSYEKL. CDR3 length: 18 residues. The CDR3 protein is CASSQVGGQGVYNSPLHF. DNA for the CDR3: TGCGCCAGCAGCCAAGTGGGGGGACAGGGGGTATATAATTCACCCCTCCACTTT.

The chain couples TRBV2 to TRBJ2-7, with 14 bases lining up with TRBD2. CDR1 and CDR2 from the germline V gene are SNHLY and FYNNEI. The CDR3 is 13 residues long. The trim removed 9 bases at V and 5 bases at J, leaving 3 bases unmatched. CDR3 sequence (DNA): TGTGCCAGTGGGACTAGCGGGAGAAACGAGCAGTACTTC. As protein: CASGTSGRNEQYF.

The genes are TRBV6-5 and TRBJ1-1; TRBD1 is a possible D gene (5 bases). The germline V gene has CDR1 MNHEY and CDR2 SVGAGI. V was pared by 6 bases and J by 1 base, with 15 bases between. CDR3 length: 15 amino acids. As DNA, the CDR3 is TGTGCCAGCAGCCCGCCGGGACGGAGGAACACTGAAGCTTTCTTT. It translates to CASSPPGRRNTEAFF.

This chain uses TRBV5-1 with TRBJ1-2; D not certain. Germline CDR1 reads SGHRS; CDR2 reads YFSETQ. This CDR3 has 14 amino acids. Trimming cost V 6 bases and J 2 bases, with 14 bases left between them. CDR3 DNA: TGCGCCAGCAACCTAGGTACTCAAAACTATGGCTACACCTTC. This codes for CASNLGTQNYGYTF. Filled out from reference TRBV5-1 and TRBJ1-2, the complete variable domain reads KAGVTQTPRYLIKTRGQQVTLSCSPISGHRSVSWYQQTPGQGLQFLFEYFSETQRNKGNFPGRFSGRQFSNSRSEMNVSTLELGDSALYLCASNLGTQNYGYTFGSGTRLTVV.

The chain is built from TRBV12-2 and TRBJ2-4; TRBD2, the D gene given by the table, was not confirmed from the DNA. TRBV12-2 is a recognized pseudogene. The CDR3 extends over 13 amino acids. Here the CDR3 DNA reads TGTGCAAGTCGCTTAGAGGGACTAGCGGGGCAGTACTTC. It encodes CASRLEGLAGQYF.

The chain links TRBV4-2 to TRBJ2-7; 10 bases map to TRBD2. Germline V lookup: CDR1 LGHNA, CDR2 YNFKEQ. This CDR3 spans 18 amino acids. V shed 0 bases and J 4 bases; nucleotides not matched to a gene: 12. The CDR3: CASSQDLSTSGIYYEQYF. In DNA, the CDR3 is TGTGCCAGCAGCCAAGACTTATCAACTAGCGGGATCTATTACGAGCAGTACTTC.

The chain carries TRBV19 and TRBJ2-3, with TRBD1 identical over 9 bases. This CDR3 region has 15 residues. Germline V gene sequence: CDR1 LNHDA, CDR2 SQIVND (reference sequence). V trimming: 6 bases; J trimming: 0 bases; junction bases outside the gene matches: 4. The CDR3 spells CASSGTGLSTDTQYF. For the CDR3, the DNA is TGTGCCAGTAGCGGGACAGGGTTGAGCACAGATACGCAGTATTTT.

The chain carries TRBV6-1 and TRBJ2-3; 8 bases agree with TRBD2. The CDR3 is made up of 19 amino acids. Germline CDR1 is MNHNS and CDR2 is SASEGT. Trimming removed 4 bases from V and 0 bases from J; junction bases left unmatched: 15. The CDR3 protein is CASSASLLFAGGSTDTQYF. The CDR3 nucleotides read TGTGCCAGCAGTGCATCGCTCCTCTTTGCGGGGGGCAGCACAGATACGCAGTATTTT.

The chain links TRBV21-1 to TRBJ2-7; the table assigns TRBD2, which was not confirmed against the DNA. TRBV21-1 is flagged as a pseudogene. The CDR3 covers 15 residues. The CDR3 region is CASRQLAGASYEQYF. For the CDR3, the DNA is TGTGCCAGCAGACAACTAGCGGGAGCGTCCTACGAGCAGTACTTC.

V is TRBV4-2 and J is TRBJ2-7, with D possibly matching TRBD1 (6 bases). This CDR3 is built from 14 residues. V was trimmed by 5 bases and J by 1 base, leaving 12 bases between them. Germline-derived CDR1 and CDR2 are LGHNA and YNFKEQ. CDR3 in amino acids: CASSTQQGSYEQYF. The CDR3, as DNA: TGTGCCAGCAGCACCCAACAGGGTTCCTACGAGCAGTACTTC.

The V and J genes are TRBV19 and TRBJ1-1; D not certain. There are 11 residues in the CDR3. Germline V gene data show CDR1 as LNHDA and CDR2 as SQIVND (reference sequence). The V and J ends lost 6 bases and 11 bases respectively, with 13 bases between them. The CDR3 sequence: CASRTLGKAFF. Written as DNA, the CDR3 is TGTGCCAGTAGGACACTTGGTAAGGCTTTCTTT. Together with reference TRBV19 and TRBJ1-1, the CDR3 gives the full variable domain: DGGITQSPKYLFRKEGQNVTLSCEQNLNHDAMYWYRQDPGQGLRLIYYSQIVNDFQKGDIAEGYSVSREKKESFPLTVTSAQKNPTAFYLCASRTLGKAFFGQGTRLTVV.

V is TRBV6-1 and J is TRBJ2-7; D gene unclear. The CDR3 totals 14 residues. Germline V gene data show CDR1 as MNHNS and CDR2 as SASEGT. The V gene lost 7 bases and the J gene lost 0 bases, with 13 bases spanning the gap. Here the CDR3 reads CASKASTSSYEQYF. Written as DNA, the CDR3 is TGTGCCAGCAAAGCGTCGACGAGCTCCTACGAGCAGTACTTC.

The chain links TRBV23-1 to TRBJ2-3; 8 bases agree with TRBD2. TRBV23-1 is recorded as an ORF, its role being uncertain. The CDR3 contains 17 residues. J was trimmed by 5 bases and V by 2 bases; bases with no gene match: 12. CDR3 coding DNA: TGCGCCAGCAGTCAAACTCTTTCGGGGGGGCTGGTAGATACGCAGTATTTT. Translation: CASSQTLSGGLVDTQYF.

This chain links TRBV19 with TRBJ2-3; no clear D. The CDR3 totals 16 residues. V lost 5 bases, J lost 7 bases, and 22 bases lay in between. Germline CDR1 and CDR2: LNHDA and SQIVND (reference sequence). The CDR3, as DNA: TGTGCCAGTAGTTCTAATTTGGCGGCGGAGATACATACGCAGTATTTT. Residues: CASSSNLAAEIHTQYF. Full variable domain (missing parts from reference TRBV19 and TRBJ2-3): DGGITQSPKYLFRKEGQNVTLSCEQNLNHDAMYWYRQDPGQGLRLIYYSQIVNDFQKGDIAEGYSVSREKKESFPLTVTSAQKNPTAFYLCASSSNLAAEIHTQYFGPGTRLTVL.